The clone carrying this T cell receptor beta chain was observed at least ten times. The target antigen is unknown. The record originates from a study of T cells after yellow fever vaccination. Findings and limits, study-wide: Some clonotypes were seen in both the CD4 and the CD8 compartments. These made up a small share and likely arose from convergent recombination. Reappearing after the booster were most of the clones from primary vaccination (around 95% CD4, around 88% CD8). Though it reached lower strength, the secondary response hit its peak faster, day 5 versus 15.

Germline V gene data show CDR1 as SGHVS and CDR2 as FNYEAQ. The CDR3 length is 18 residues. V was clipped by 7 bases and J by 0 bases; unmatched bases: 12. TCRdb re-called the 5' RACE reads through MiXCR, storing one row per CDR3 protein. The data show approximately 240,000 distinct CDR3 sequences, more than 3.5% seen once. The clonotype originates from a man between 18 and 35 years old who received the YFV17D yellow fever vaccine. The chain is built from TRBV7-6 and TRBJ2-2; 9 bases line up with TRBD2. This specimen was PBMCs, taken 15 days after the yellow fever booster vaccination. The CDR3 coding sequence is TGTGCCAGCAACAGCTTGGCGGGGGGGCTGACGAACACCGGGGAGCTGTTTTTT. Residues: CASNSLAGGLTNTGELFF.